This T cell receptor beta chain was sequenced in a study of sequential checkpoint blockade in melanoma. The sample's treatment: randomized to nivolumab then ipilimumab (arm A) or the reverse (arm B). Libraries were prepared by immunoSEQ multiplex PCR; TCRdb keeps only in-frame clonotypes and omits some of them. The profile shows roughly 20,000 clones, 55% to 70% of them singletons. The CDR3 has 16 amino acids. CDR1 is SGHVS, CDR2 FNYEAQ, per germline. Trimming took 4 bases from V and 5 from J; bases not matched to a gene: 8. The rearrangement joins TRBV7-6 to TRBJ2-2; 9 nucleotides agree with TRBD1. Sequenced material: CD8+ T cells sorted from blood (inferred from file names), taken from a patient given nivolumab and ipilimumab in sequence. The receptor comes from a human donor with melanoma. The CDR3 loop is CASSSLGTGKTGELFF. The CDR3 nucleotides are TGTGCCAGCAGCTCGCTGGGGACAGGGAAAACCGGGGAGCTGTTTTTT.